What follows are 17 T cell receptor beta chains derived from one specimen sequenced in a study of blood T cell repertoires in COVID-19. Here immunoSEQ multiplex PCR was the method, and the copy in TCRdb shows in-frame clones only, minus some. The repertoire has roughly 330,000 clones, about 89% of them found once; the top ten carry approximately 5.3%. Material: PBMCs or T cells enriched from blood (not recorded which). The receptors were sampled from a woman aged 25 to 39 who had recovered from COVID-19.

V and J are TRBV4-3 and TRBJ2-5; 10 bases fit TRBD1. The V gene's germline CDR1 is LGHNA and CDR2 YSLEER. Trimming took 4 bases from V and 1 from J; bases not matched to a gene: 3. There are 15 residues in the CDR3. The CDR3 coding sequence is TGCGCCAGCAGCCCAGGACAGGGGGTCCAAGAGACCCAGTACTTC. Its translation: CASSPGQGVQETQYF.

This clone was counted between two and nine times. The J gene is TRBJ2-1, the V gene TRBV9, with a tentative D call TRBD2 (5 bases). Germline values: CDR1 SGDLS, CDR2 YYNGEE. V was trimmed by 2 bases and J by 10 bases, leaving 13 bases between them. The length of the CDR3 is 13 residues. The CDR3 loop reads CASSVRAEGEQFF. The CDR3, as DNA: TGTGCCAGCAGCGTCCGGGCCGAGGGAGAGCAGTTCTTC.

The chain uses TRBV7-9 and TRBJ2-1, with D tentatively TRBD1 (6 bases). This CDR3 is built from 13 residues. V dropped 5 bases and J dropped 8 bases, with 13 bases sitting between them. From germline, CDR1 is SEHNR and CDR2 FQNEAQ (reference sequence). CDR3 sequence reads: CASSLTGMDEQFF. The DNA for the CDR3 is TGTGCCAGCAGCCTGACAGGAATGGATGAGCAGTTCTTC.

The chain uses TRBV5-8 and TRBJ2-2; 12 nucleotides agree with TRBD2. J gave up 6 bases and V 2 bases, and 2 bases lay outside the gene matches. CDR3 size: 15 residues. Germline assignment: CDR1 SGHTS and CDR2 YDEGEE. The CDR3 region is CASSFLAGGPGELFF. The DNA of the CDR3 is TGTGCCAGCAGCTTTCTAGCGGGGGGGCCCGGGGAGCTGTTTTTT.

In DNA form, the CDR3 reads TGTGCCAGCAGTGAGGCCGGGCGGGGGCTCACAGATACGCAGTATTTT. Its translation: CASSEAGRGLTDTQYF. This sequence joins TRBV6-1 and TRBJ2-3, with D perhaps matching TRBD2 (7 bases). The CDR3 contains 16 residues. With 3 bases removed from V and 2 bases from J, the gap between germline ends came to 15 bases. The germline V gene encodes CDR1 MNHNS and CDR2 SASEGT.

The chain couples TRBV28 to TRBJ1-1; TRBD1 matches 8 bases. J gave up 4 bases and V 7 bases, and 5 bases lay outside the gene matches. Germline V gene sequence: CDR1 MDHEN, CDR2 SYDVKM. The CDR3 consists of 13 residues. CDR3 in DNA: TGTGCCAGCACCGACAGGGGTACCACTGAAGCTTTCTTT. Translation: CASTDRGTTEAFF.

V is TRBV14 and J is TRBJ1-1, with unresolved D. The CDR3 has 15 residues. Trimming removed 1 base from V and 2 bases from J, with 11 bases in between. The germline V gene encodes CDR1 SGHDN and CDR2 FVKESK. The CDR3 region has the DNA TGTGCCAGCAGCCAAGTGGGAGGACTTAACACTGAAGCTTTCTTT. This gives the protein CASSQVGGLNTEAFF. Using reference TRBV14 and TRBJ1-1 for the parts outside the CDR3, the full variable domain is EAGVTQFPSHSVIEKGQTVTLRCDPISGHDNLYWYRRVMGKEIKFLLHFVKESKQDESGMPNNRFLAERTGGTYSTLKVQPAELEDSGVYFCASSQVGGLNTEAFFGQGTRLTVV.

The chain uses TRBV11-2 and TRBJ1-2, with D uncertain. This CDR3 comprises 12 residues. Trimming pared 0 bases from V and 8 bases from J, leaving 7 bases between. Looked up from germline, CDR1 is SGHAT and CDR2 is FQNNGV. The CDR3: CASSLDVGGYTF. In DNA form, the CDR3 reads TGTGCCAGCAGCTTAGATGTGGGCGGCTACACCTTC.

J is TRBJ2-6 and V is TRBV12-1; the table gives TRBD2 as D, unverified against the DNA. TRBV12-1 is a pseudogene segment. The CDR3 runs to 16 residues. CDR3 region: CASSSGAASGANVLTF. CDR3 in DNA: TGTGCCAGCAGCTCTGGAGCGGCCTCTGGGGCCAACGTCCTGACTTTC.

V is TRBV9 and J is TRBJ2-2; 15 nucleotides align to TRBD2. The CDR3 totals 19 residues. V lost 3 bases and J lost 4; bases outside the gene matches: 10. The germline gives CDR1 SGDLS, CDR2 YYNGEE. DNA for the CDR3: TGTGCCAGCAGCGCCAGGACTAGCGGGGGGGCTGGTCGCACCGGGGAGCTGTTTTTT. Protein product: CASSARTSGGAGRTGELFF.

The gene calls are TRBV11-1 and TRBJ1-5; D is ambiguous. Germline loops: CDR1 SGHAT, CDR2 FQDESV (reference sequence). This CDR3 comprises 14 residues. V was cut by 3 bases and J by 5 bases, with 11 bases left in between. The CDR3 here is CASSLSGGDQPQHF. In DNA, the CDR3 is TGTGCCAGCAGCTTGAGTGGCGGCGATCAGCCCCAGCATTTT.

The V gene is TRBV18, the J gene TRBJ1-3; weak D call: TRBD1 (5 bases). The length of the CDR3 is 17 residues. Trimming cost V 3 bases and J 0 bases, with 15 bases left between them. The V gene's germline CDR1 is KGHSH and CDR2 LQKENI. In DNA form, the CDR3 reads TGTGCCAGCTCACCGACAGCCGGGCCCATCTCTGGAAACACCATATATTTT. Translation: CASSPTAGPISGNTIYF.

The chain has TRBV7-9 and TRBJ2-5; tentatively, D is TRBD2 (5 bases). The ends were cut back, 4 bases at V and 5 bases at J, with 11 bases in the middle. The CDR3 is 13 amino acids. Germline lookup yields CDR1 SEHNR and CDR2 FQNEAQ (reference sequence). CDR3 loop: CASSSSGFETQYF. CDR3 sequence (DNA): TGTGCCAGCAGCTCATCGGGGTTCGAGACCCAGTACTTC. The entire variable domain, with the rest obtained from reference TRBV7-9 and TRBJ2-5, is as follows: DTGVSQNPRHKITKRGQNVTFRCDPISEHNRLYWYRQTLGQGPEFLTYFQNEAQLEKSRLLSDRFSAERPKGSFSTLEIQRTEQGDSAMYLCASSSSGFETQYFGPGTRLLVL.

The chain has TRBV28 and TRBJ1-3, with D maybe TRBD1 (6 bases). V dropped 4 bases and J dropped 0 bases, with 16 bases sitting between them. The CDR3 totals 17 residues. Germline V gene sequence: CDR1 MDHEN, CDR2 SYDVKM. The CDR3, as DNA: TGTGCCAGCAGTTCTGGGGGCGGGCAACACTCTGGAAACACCATATATTTT. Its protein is CASSSGGGQHSGNTIYF. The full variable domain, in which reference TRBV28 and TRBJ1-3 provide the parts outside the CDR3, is DVKVTQSSRYLVKRTGEKVFLECVQDMDHENMFWYRQDPGLGLRLIYFSYDVKMKEKGDIPEGYSVSREKKERFSLILESASTNQTSMYLCASSSGGGQHSGNTIYFGEGSWLTVV.

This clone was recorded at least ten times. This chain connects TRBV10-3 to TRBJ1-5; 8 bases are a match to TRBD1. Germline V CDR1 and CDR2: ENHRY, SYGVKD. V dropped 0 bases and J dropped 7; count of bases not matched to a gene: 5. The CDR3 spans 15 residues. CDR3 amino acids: CAISESGTGRQPQHF. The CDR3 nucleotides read TGTGCCATCAGTGAGTCGGGGACAGGTAGGCAGCCCCAGCATTTT.

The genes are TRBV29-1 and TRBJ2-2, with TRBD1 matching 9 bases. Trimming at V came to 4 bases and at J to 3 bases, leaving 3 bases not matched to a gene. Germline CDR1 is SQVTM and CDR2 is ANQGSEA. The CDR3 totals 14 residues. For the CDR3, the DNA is TGCAGCGTTGGACAGGGGGGGGACACCGGGGAGCTGTTTTTT. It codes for CSVGQGGDTGELFF.

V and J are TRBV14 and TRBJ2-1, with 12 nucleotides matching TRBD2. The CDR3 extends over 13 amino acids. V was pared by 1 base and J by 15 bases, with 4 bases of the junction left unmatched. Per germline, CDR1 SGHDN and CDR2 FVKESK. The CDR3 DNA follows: TGTGCCAGCAGCCAAGCTAGCGGGGGGGCGGCGTTCTTC. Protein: CASSQASGGAAFF.